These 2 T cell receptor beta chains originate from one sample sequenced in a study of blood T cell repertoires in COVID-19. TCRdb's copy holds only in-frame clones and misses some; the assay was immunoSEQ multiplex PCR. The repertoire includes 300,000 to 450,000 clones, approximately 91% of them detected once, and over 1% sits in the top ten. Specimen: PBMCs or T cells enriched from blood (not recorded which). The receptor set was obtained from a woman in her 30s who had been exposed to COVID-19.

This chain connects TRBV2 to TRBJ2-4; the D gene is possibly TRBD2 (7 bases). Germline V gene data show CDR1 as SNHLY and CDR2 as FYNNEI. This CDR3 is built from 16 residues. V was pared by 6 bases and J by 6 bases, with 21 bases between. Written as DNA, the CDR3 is TGTGCCAGCAGCTACCCCAGCCTAGGGGGGGTAAACATTCAGTACTTC. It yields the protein CASSYPSLGGVNIQYF.

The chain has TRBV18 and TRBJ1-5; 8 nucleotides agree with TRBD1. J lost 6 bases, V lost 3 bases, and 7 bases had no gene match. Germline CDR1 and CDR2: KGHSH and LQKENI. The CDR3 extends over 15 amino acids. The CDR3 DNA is TGTGCCAGCTCACCCAAGACAGGGGAGGGTCAGCCCCAGCATTTT. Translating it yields CASSPKTGEGQPQHF.